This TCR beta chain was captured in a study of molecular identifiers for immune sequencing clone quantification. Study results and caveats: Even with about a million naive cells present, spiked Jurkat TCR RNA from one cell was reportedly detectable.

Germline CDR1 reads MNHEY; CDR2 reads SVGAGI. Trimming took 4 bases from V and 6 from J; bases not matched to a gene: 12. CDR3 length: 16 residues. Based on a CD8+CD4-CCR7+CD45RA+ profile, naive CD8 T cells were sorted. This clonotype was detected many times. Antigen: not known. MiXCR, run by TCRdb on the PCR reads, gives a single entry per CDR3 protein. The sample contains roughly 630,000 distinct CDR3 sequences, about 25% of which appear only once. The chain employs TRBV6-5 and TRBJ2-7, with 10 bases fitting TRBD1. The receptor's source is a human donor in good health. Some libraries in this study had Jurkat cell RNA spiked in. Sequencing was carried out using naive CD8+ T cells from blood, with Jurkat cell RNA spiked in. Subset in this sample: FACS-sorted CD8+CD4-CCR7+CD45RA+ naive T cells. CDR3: CASSSEKDRGLGEQYF. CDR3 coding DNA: TGTGCCAGCAGTTCAGAAAAAGACAGGGGGCTAGGCGAGCAGTACTTC.